This record concerns one TCR beta chain sequence. The germline gives CDR1 LNHDA, CDR2 SQIVND (reference sequence). The ends were cut back, 5 bases at V and 6 bases at J, with 14 bases in the middle. The CDR3 spans 13 residues. This sample stems from a study of OX40 agonist ivuxolimab in advanced cancers. The wider study: Hepatocellular carcinoma, melanoma, renal cell or head and neck cancer was diagnosed in the dose-escalation patients.

The data were produced by immunoSEQ multiplex PCR, yet TCRdb's version contains in-frame clones alone and is incomplete. Seen here are some 72,000 clones, roughly four fifths observed once, and the top ten hold around 0.5%. The rearrangement links TRBV19 to TRBJ2-7, with D possibly matching TRBD1 (6 bases). This sequence was found in an adult with an advanced solid tumor such as melanoma, head and neck, liver or kidney cancer. Sequenced material: CD4+ or CD8+ T cells sorted from blood, taken in a trial of the OX40 agonist ivuxolimab. DNA for the CDR3: TGTGCCAGTAGTCCCGACCGGGACACCGAGCAGTACTTC. Amino acids: CASSPDRDTEQYF.